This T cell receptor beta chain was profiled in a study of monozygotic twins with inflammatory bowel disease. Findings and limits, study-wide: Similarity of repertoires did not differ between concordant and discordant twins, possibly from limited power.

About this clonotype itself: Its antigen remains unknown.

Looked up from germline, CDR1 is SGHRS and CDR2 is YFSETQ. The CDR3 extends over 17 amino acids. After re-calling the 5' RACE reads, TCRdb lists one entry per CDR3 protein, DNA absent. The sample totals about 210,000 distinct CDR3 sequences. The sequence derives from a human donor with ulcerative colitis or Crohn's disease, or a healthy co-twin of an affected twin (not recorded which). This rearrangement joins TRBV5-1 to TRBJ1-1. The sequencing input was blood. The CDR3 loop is CASSLARGFSMNTEAFF. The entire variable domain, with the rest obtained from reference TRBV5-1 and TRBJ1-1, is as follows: KAGVTQTPRYLIKTRGQQVTLSCSPISGHRSVSWYQQTPGQGLQFLFEYFSETQRNKGNFPGRFSGRQFSNSRSEMNVSTLELGDSALYLCASSLARGFSMNTEAFFGQGTRLTVV.